The text below deals with one TCR beta chain. Its specificity is unknown. Profiled with immunoSEQ multiplex PCR; TCRdb holds only in-frame clones, not every one. Among a few hundred thousand clones, just over 85% were seen once, and the ten largest hold roughly 2.8%. This sample was included in a study of cytomegalovirus exposure and HLA in healthy donors. Points from the study as a whole: There were some public TCRs occurring in many donors, but most TCR sequences were rare. The classifier reportedly diagnosed cytomegalovirus status with high specificity and sensitivity. Subsequent analysis found a tendency for first-cohort TCR clusters to co-occur within the 95 to 150 validation repertoires. Confirmation in vitro established that a few CMV-associated chains were specific for CMV antigens.

The CDR3 is made up of 18 amino acids. Germline lookup yields CDR1 MGHRA and CDR2 YSYEKL. Trimming removed 0 bases from V and 4 bases from J; junction bases left unmatched: 7. This sequence was found in a woman under 30 in good health and CMV-seronegative. V gene TRBV4-1 combines with J gene TRBJ2-5, with 14 nucleotides matching TRBD2. The sequenced material came from PBMCs. The CDR3 here is CASSQDRGTSGSVETQYF. The CDR3 coding sequence is TGCGCCAGCAGCCAAGACAGGGGGACTAGCGGGAGTGTAGAGACCCAGTACTTC.